This is a list of T cell receptor beta chains from one sample in a study of blood T cell repertoires in COVID-19. The protocol was immunoSEQ multiplex PCR, while the TCRdb copy is restricted to in-frame clones and leaves out a portion. The table has 150,000 to 200,000 clones, about 80% seen once. The sequencing sample was made of PBMCs or T cells enriched from blood (not recorded which). Receptors were obtained from a man aged 40-55 years who had recovered from COVID-19. The CDR3 runs from the conserved cysteine through the conserved F or W. D genes are given only for firm matches. Clone size is not always given. Where it is, it says once, few, many or a class for expanded clones.

TRBJ2-7	TRBD2	-	TRBV5-1	TGCGCCAGCAGCCGGGAGGGCGGCACCTACGAGCAGTACTTC	CASSREGGTYEQYF
TRBJ2-1	TRBD2	-	TRBV7-2	TGTGCCAGCAGCGTATTACTAGCGGGGGGGAACAATGAGCAGTTCTTC	CASSVLLAGGNNEQFF
TRBJ2-3	-	-	TRBV7-3	TGTGCCAGCAGCTGGACGGGGAGCACAGATACGCAGTATTTT	CASSWTGSTDTQYF
TRBJ2-1	-	-	TRBV11-2	TGTGCCAGCAGCTTAGGGAGCGTAGGGGATGAGCAGTTCTTC	CASSLGSVGDEQFF
TRBJ1-6	TRBD1	-	TRBV5-8	TGTGCCAGCAGCATAAGGGGACAGGGCCTTTCACCCCTCCACTTT	CASSIRGQGLSPLHF
TRBJ2-3	TRBD1	-	TRBV5-1	TGCGCCAGCAGCTTCCCGAGGCACCCCCCGGGGACAGGGAGGGTTAGCACAGATACGCAGTATTTT	CASSFPRHPPGTGRVSTDTQYF
TRBJ1-2	-	-	TRBV27	TGTGCCAGCAGTCTCGCCGGACAGTATGGCTACACCTTC	CASSLAGQYGYTF
TRBJ2-1	-	-	TRBV6-5	TGTGCCAGCAGCCCCGTCCGGGTCTCGGATGAGCAGTTCTTC	CASSPVRVSDEQFF
TRBJ2-2	-	-	TRBV5-6	TGTGCCAGCAGCTTGAATTATCGCAGGGCCTCATGGGCCGGGGAGCTGTTTTTT	CASSLNYRRASWAGELFF
TRBJ2-1	TRBD1	once	TRBV5-6	TGTGCCAGCAGCTTGAGGGGACAGACCTACAATGAGCAGTTCTTC	CASSLRGQTYNEQFF
TRBJ1-1	-	-	TRBV5-6	TGTGCCAGCAGCTTGGGAGACACTGAAGCTTTCTTT	CASSLGDTEAFF
TRBJ1-1	-	-	TRBV29-1	TGCGGGTACCAACAGGGAAACATGAACACTGAAGCTTTCTTT	CGYQQGNMNTEAFF
TRBJ1-4	TRBD1	few	TRBV7-8	TGTGCCAGCAGCTTAGGGGACAGGGGGTCTATATTTGAAAAACTGTTTTTT	CASSLGDRGSIFEKLFF
TRBJ1-5	-	once	TRBV28	TGTGCCAGCAGTTTTAGCCGGTCAAATCAGCCCCAGCATTTT	CASSFSRSNQPQHF
TRBJ2-2	-	-	TRBV6-4	TGTGCCAGCAGTGAGGGGACATACCTCACCGGGGAGCTGTTTTTT	CASSEGTYLTGELFF